This paragraph covers one TCR beta chain sequence. Its cognate antigen is unknown. CDR1 and CDR2 (germline): MNHEY, SMNVEV (reference sequence). This CDR3 is built from 17 residues. V lost 0 bases and J lost 7, with 21 bases in between. The data are from a study of shared clonotypes between healthy human individuals. Whole-study findings and limits: Across several donors, naive CD4 shared approximately 4.5%, naive CD8 more than 3%, memory CD4 roughly 2.2%, memory CD8 more than 0.35%. It was expected that sequencing depth would affect clonotype sharing among donors.

CD45RA-negative memory and CD45RA+ naive subsets were split from the CD4+ cells. The authors distributed each subset's genomic DNA evenly over several immunoSEQ plates. Measured with immunoSEQ multiplex PCR; TCRdb has only the in-frame clones, and not every one. The sample has roughly 2,500,000 clones, under 95% seen once; the top ten hold about 0.39%. The chain couples TRBV27 to TRBJ2-5, with D maybe TRBD2 (6 bases). The receptor was derived from a man between 18 and 29 years old in good health. Some clones in this sample may be carry-over from other donors' samples. Sequencing was done on a sample of naive CD4+ T cells from PBMCs. Regarding subset: CD45RA+ positively selected. CDR3 loop: CASSLSTSGRGIRTQYF. DNA of the CDR3: TGTGCCAGCAGTTTATCAACCTCGGGACGGGGGATCCGGACCCAGTACTTC.